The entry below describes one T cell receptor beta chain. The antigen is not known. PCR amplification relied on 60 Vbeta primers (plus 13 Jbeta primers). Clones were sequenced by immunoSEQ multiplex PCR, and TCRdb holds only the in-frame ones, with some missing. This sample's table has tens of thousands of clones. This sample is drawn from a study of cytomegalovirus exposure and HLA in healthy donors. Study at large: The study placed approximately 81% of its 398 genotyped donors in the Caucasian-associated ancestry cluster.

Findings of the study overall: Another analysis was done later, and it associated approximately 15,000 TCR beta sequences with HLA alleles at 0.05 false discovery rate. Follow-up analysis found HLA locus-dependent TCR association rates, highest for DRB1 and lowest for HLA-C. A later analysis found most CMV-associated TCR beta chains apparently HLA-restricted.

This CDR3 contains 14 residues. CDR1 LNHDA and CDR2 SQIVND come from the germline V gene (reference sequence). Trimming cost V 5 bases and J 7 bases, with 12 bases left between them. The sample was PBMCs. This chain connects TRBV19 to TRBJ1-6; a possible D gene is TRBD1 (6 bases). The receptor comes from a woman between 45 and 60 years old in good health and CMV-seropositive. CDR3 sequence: CASSRITGNSPLHF. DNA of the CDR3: TGTGCCAGTAGTCGAATCACAGGGAATTCACCCCTCCACTTT.